This record looks at one TCR beta chain sequence and its context. Germline-derived CDR1 and CDR2 are LNHDA and SQIVND (reference sequence). This CDR3 is 12 amino acids long. V lost 10 bases and J lost 6, with 13 bases in between. Recovered participants had two consecutive negative NP/OP PCR tests, healthcare professional clearance, or symptom resolution. This sample is drawn from a study of blood T cell repertoires in COVID-19. Study in general: PBMCs, B-cell-depleted T cells, or T cells provided the cDNA or gDNA that made up the material.

This table comes from immunoSEQ multiplex PCR, and its TCRdb copy is limited to in-frame clones, with some not included. Among just over 350,000 clones, more than 85% were seen once, and the ten largest hold about 3%. J is TRBJ2-1 and V is TRBV19; the D gene is possibly TRBD1 (6 bases). The receptor's source is a woman aged 25 to 39 who had recovered from COVID-19. The sample comprised PBMCs or T cells enriched from blood (not recorded which). This CDR3 reads CATRGYTNEQFF. DNA of the CDR3: TGTGCCACCAGGGGCTATACCAATGAGCAGTTCTTC.